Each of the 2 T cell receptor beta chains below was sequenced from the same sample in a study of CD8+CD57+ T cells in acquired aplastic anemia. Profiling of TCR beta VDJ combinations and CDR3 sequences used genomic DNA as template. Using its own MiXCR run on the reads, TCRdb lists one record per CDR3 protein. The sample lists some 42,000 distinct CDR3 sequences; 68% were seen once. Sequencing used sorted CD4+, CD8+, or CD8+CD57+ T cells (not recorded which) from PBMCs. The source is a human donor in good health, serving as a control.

CDR3 region: CASSTEGGYTF. CDR3 nucleotides: TGTGCCAGCAGCACCGAGGGGGGCTACACCTTC. The V call is TRBV11-3, the J call TRBJ1-2, with D maybe TRBD1 (5 bases). The CDR3 contains 11 residues. V was clipped by 5 bases and J by 8 bases, with 9 bases between them. The germline V gene has CDR1 SGHNT and CDR2 YENEEA. The variable domain in full, with the rest retrieved from reference TRBV11-3 and TRBJ1-2, is EAGVVQSPRYKIIEKKQPVAFWCNPISGHNTLYWYLQNLGQGPELLIRYENEEAVDDSQLPKDRFSAERLKGVDSTLKIQPAELGDSAVYLCASSTEGGYTFGSGTRLTVV.

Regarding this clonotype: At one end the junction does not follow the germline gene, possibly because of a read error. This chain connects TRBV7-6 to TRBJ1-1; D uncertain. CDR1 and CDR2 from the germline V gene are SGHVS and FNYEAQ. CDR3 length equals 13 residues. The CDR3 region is CASSVSSDTEAFF. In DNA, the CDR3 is TGTGCTAGCAGCGTATCGTCAGACACTGAAGCTTTCTTT.